Given below is one T cell receptor beta chain in context. Its antigen is unknown. These data belong to a study of shared clonotypes between healthy human individuals. Study at large: A couple of women and a few men aged 18 to 49 served as donors.

CDR1 is MNHNS, CDR2 SASEGT, per germline. This CDR3 is 13 amino acids long. The V segment lost 8 bases and the J segment 1 base; nucleotides outside the gene matches: 3. Donors were healthy HIV-negative adults without recent acute infections or vaccinations. Study-level points and caveats: Estimated clonotype richness was generally higher in naive than memory subsets. Clonotypes shared by all four sorted-subset donors had higher generation probabilities than non-shared clonotypes.

Sequencing was performed with immunoSEQ multiplex PCR; in TCRdb, only in-frame clones are kept and a portion is missing. The table records hundreds of thousands of clones, less than 96% of them present only once. The TCR sequence derives from a woman in her 30s in good health. Sequenced: naive CD4+ T cells sorted from blood. Subset described: CD45RA+ positively selected. This chain uses TRBV6-1 with TRBJ2-3; TRBD2 agrees at 7 bases. In nucleotides, the CDR3 is TGTGCCAGCTGGACTAGGGGCACAGATACGCAGTATTTT. Translating it yields CASWTRGTDTQYF.